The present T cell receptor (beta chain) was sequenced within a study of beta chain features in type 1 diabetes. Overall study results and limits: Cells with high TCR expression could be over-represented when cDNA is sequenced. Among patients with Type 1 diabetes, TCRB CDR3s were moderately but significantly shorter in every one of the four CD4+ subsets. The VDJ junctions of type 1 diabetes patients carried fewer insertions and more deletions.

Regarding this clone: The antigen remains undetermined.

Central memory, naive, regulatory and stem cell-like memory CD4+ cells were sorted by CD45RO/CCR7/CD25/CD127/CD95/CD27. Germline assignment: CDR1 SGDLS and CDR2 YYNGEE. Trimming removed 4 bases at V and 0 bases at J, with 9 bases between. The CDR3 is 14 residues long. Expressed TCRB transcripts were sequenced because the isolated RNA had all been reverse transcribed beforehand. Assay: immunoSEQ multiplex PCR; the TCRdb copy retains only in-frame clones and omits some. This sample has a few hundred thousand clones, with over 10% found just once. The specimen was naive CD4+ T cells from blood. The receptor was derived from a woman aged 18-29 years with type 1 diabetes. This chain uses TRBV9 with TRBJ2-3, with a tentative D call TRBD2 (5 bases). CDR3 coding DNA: TGTGCCAGCAGCAGTAGCGATAGCACAGATACGCAGTATTTT. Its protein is CASSSSDSTDTQYF.